The sequence of this T cell receptor beta chain was determined in a study of T cell repertoires in cytomegalovirus infection. Overall study context: Recently identified HLA-C-restricted CMV epitopes were among the peptides used. Study-level results: CMV-specific TCR beta clonotypes restricted by HLA-C dominated the ex vivo response.

Germline CDR1 SNHLY, CDR2 FYNNEI. Between the trimmed V and J ends, which lost 10 bases and 4 bases, there was a span of 18 bases. This CDR3 region has 14 residues. The sample holds a few counts of this clonotype. No antigen is known for it. TCRdb itself ran the reads through MiXCR, one entry per CDR3 protein. Seen here are approximately 590,000 distinct CDR3 sequences, 35% to 50% observed once, and the top ten hold around 48%. The chain joins TRBV2 to TRBJ2-3; tentative D call: TRBD2 (7 bases). Sample: cultured PBMCs, taken from culture after CMV antigen stimulation. This TCR was recovered from a human donor in good health (CMV status not recorded). Some clones in this sample may be carry-over from other donors' samples. CDR3 bases: TGTGCCATCCAGGGAGGGGGGGCAGCAGATACGCAGTATTTT. It specifies CAIQGGGAADTQYF.